A selection of T cell receptor beta chains follows, all from one sample in a study of blood T cell repertoires in COVID-19. Clones were sequenced by immunoSEQ multiplex PCR, and TCRdb holds only the in-frame ones, with some missing. The table lists 150,000 or so clones, over 70% of them singletons. Sequencing was done on a sample of peripheral blood. Receptor source: a man between 60 and 75 years old with acute or convalescent COVID-19. Both conserved end residues are part of each CDR3. A D gene is named only where the DNA matches it firmly. Rows give clone size only sometimes, using once, few, many, or a class for an expanded clone.

d_gene	j_gene	abundance	v_gene	CDR3aa	CDR3nt
NA	TRBJ2-1	NA	TRBV6-5	CASSYWGGEEQFF	TGTGCCAGCAGTTATTGGGGGGGCGAGGAGCAGTTCTTC
TRBD2	TRBJ2-7	NA	TRBV6-2/TRBV6-3	CASSDGTSGYYEQYF	TGTGCCAGCAGCGATGGGACTAGCGGTTACTACGAGCAGTACTTC
NA	TRBJ1-2	NA	TRBV28	CASSPGPGNYGYTF	TGTGCCAGCAGCCCCGGCCCAGGGAACTATGGCTACACCTTC
NA	TRBJ2-7	NA	TRBV7-8	CASSLEYGERVQYF	TGTGCCAGCAGCTTAGAGTACGGGGAAAGGGTGCAGTACTTC
NA	TRBJ1-5	few	TRBV4-3	CASSQDWQVGQPQHF	TGCGCCAGCAGCCAAGACTGGCAGGTGGGTCAGCCCCAGCATTTT
NA	TRBJ2-7	NA	TRBV12-5	CASRRGAAARYEQYF	TGTGCTAGTCGCCGCGGGGCCGCCGCCCGATACGAGCAGTACTTC
TRBD2	TRBJ2-1	NA	TRBV6-7	CASSMGLAGPNEQFF	TGTGCCAGCAGCATGGGACTAGCGGGCCCCAATGAGCAGTTCTTC
NA	TRBJ2-7	once	TRBV6-1	CASSDGQNYEQYF	TGTGCCAGCAGTGATGGGCAGAATTACGAGCAGTACTTC
TRBD1	TRBJ2-1	NA	TRBV6-5	CASSYSRQGEWVF	TGTGCCAGCAGTTACTCTAGACAGGGTGAATGGGTCTTC
TRBD1	TRBJ1-4	few	TRBV19	CASSQTGTGATNEKLFF	TGTGCCAGTAGCCAGACAGGGACGGGGGCAACTAATGAAAAACTGTTTTTT
NA	TRBJ2-3	NA	TRBV19	CASSIGRRGRDTQYF	TGTGCCAGTAGTATAGGTCGGAGGGGCCGGGATACGCAGTATTTT
NA	TRBJ2-4	once	TRBV11-2	CASSLGARGDIQYF	TGTGCCAGCAGCTTAGGGGCCAGGGGGGACATTCAGTACTTC
TRBD2	TRBJ2-1	NA	TRBV10-3	CAISESIIPIGGRSDSYNEQFF	TGTGCCATCAGTGAGTCGATCATCCCCATCGGCGGGAGAAGTGACTCCTACAATGAGCAGTTCTTC
TRBD2	TRBJ2-7	NA	TRBV2	CASRVTSGAGGEQYF	TGTGCCAGCAGGGTAACTAGCGGGGCCGGGGGCGAGCAGTACTTC
NA	TRBJ1-1	NA	TRBV6-6	CASRPAQGPPEAFF	TGTGCCAGCAGACCCGCACAGGGCCCCCCTGAAGCTTTCTTT
NA	TRBJ1-2	NA	TRBV6-5	CASNSPGQGYGYTF	TGTGCCAGCAATTCACCTGGGCAGGGGTATGGCTACACCTTC